The 4 T cell receptor beta chains listed next were all sequenced from one sample in a study of blood T cell repertoires in COVID-19. Clones were read by immunoSEQ multiplex PCR, and TCRdb kept only the in-frame ones, dropping some. This table has 250,000 to 350,000 clones, about 80% appearing once. Input material: peripheral blood. These TCRs come from a person aged 70 to 79 with COVID-19, enrolled during active disease.

V is TRBV2 and J is TRBJ1-3; 9 positions agree with TRBD1. The V and J ends lost 4 bases and 2 bases, in that order; junction bases with no gene match: 6. This CDR3 has 16 amino acids. CDR1 is SNHLY, CDR2 FYNNEI, per germline. The CDR3 protein is CASSVVWTGAGNTIYF. The CDR3 DNA is TGTGCCAGCAGTGTTGTGTGGACAGGGGCTGGAAACACCATATATTTT. Full variable domain (rest looked up from reference TRBV2 and TRBJ1-3): EPEVTQTPSHQVTQMGQEVILRCVPISNHLYFYWYRQILGQKVEFLVSFYNNEISEKSEIFDDQFSVERPDGSNFTLKIRSTKLEDSAMYFCASSVVWTGAGNTIYFGEGSWLTVV.

J is TRBJ1-4 and V is TRBV9; 9 bases agree with TRBD1. J was trimmed by 5 bases and V by 4 bases; bases with no gene match: 6. CDR1 and CDR2 (germline): SGDLS, YYNGEE. The CDR3 totals 15 residues. The CDR3, as DNA: TGTGCCAGCAGCACAGGGACAGGGAGCAATGAAAAACTGTTTTTT. Its protein is CASSTGTGSNEKLFF.

The rearrangement uses TRBV19 and TRBJ2-7; possible D gene TRBD1, 6 bases. The CDR3 totals 15 residues. Germline lookup yields CDR1 LNHDA and CDR2 SQIVND (reference sequence). V gave up 8 bases and J gave up 1 base, with 18 bases separating them. Written as DNA, the CDR3 is TGTGCCAGTGGCATACAGGGCGGCCTGTCCTACGAGCAGTACTTC. Translated, it gives CASGIQGGLSYEQYF.

In its sample, this clone was seen a few times. The rearrangement uses TRBV6-5 and TRBJ2-3; weak D call: TRBD2 (6 bases). CDR1 is MNHEY and CDR2 is SVGAGI in the germline V gene. V was clipped by 5 bases and J by 13 bases, with 25 bases between them. This CDR3 contains 15 residues. The CDR3 bases are TGTGCCAGCAGTCCAAACCGGGTGGAGGGACCCTCAGAGTATTTT. This translates into CASSPNRVEGPSEYF.